Reported below is one T cell receptor beta chain. Its antigen is unknown. This entry belongs to a study of lymphopenia after photon versus proton radiotherapy. TCRdb keeps only in-frame clones here, not all; method: immunoSEQ multiplex PCR. This table has 15,000 or so clones, about nine tenths appearing once. Broader study findings: Survival link was tested only in deceased patients; proton benefit remains a possibility. A bigger post-nadir fall in TCR diversity correlated inversely with survival time in deceased patients.

The CDR3 totals 17 residues. Germline V lookup: CDR1 PRHDT, CDR2 FYEKMQ (reference sequence). V lost 5 bases, J lost 5 bases, and 23 bases lay in between. This TCR derives from a woman aged 60-75 years with cholangiocarcinoma. Some clones in this sample may be carry-over from other donors' samples. The rearrangement uses TRBV13 and TRBJ2-3; possibly TRBD1 or TRBD2 for D (5 bases each). Here the sequenced sample was peripheral blood, taken from a patient treated with proton-based radiotherapy. CDR3 amino acids: CASSPTGTLMMVDTQYF. Written as DNA, the CDR3 is TGTGCCAGCAGCCCCACCGGGACGTTGATGATGGTAGATACGCAGTATTTT.